This T cell receptor beta chain was recovered during a study of identical twins. Whole-study findings and limits: Shared out-of-frame alpha sequences (those common to twins) showed excess low generation probability. Models, which agreed with sharing between unrelated individuals, nonetheless underestimated the out-of-frame TCR alpha sharing seen in monozygotic twins.

In every case, the donor was a healthy Caucasian. Each cDNA held unique molecular identifiers, and template switching gave it a universal primer site. TCRdb independently ran MiXCR on the 5' RACE reads; one entry per CDR3 protein. The sample lists 1.5 million to 2 million distinct CDR3 sequences, roughly 35% seen once, with about 0.3% in the top ten. J was trimmed by 3 bases and V by 1 base; bases with no gene match: 2. CDR1 GTSNPN and CDR2 SVGIG come from the germline V gene (reference sequence). The CDR3 has 13 residues. This clonotype showed up just a few times. Its target is unknown. The J gene is TRBJ1-1, the V gene TRBV30, with 7 bases that match TRBD1. This TCR was recovered from a newborn girl in good health. The specimen sequenced was cord blood. The CDR3, as DNA: TGTGCCTGGAGTGGACAGGGTTACACTGAAGCTTTCTTT. Translating it yields CAWSGQGYTEAFF.